These 5 T cell receptor beta chains were all obtained from the same sample, sequenced in a study of cytomegalovirus exposure and HLA in healthy donors. PCR employed 60 Vbeta and 13 Jbeta primers. TCRdb keeps only in-frame clones here, not all; method: immunoSEQ multiplex PCR. The profile shows 100,000 to 150,000 clones, over 60% of them singletons. The sequencing input was PBMCs. These receptors originate from a middle-aged man in good health and CMV-seronegative.

The chain is built from TRBV18 and TRBJ2-2; D gene ambiguous. With 3 bases removed from V and 7 bases from J, the gap between germline ends came to 15 bases. Looked up from germline, CDR1 is KGHSH and CDR2 is LQKENI. This CDR3 comprises 15 residues. The CDR3, as DNA: TGTGCCAGCTCACCTAGTGACCGTCTAGGCGGGGAGCTGTTTTTT. This codes for CASSPSDRLGGELFF.

This chain connects TRBV4-1 to TRBJ1-4; D gene ambiguous. There are 16 residues in the CDR3. Trimming removed 3 bases at V and 0 bases at J, with 11 bases between. Germline loops: CDR1 MGHRA, CDR2 YSYEKL. The CDR3 protein is CASSQSEATTNEKLFF. CDR3 nucleotide sequence: TGCGCCAGCAGCCAGAGCGAAGCCACAACTAATGAAAAACTGTTTTTT.

This clone has a handful of counts. This chain joins TRBV7-8 and TRBJ2-5; D gene ambiguous. Near its end, the DNA agrees better with TRBJ2-7, so the J call may be wrong. Germline CDR1 is SGHVS and CDR2 is FQNEAQ. The CDR3 is made up of 14 amino acids. The CDR3 reads CASSLDSPPYEQYF. In DNA form, the CDR3 reads TGTGCCAGCAGCTTAGACAGCCCACCCTACGAGCAGTACTTC.

V and J are TRBV28 and TRBJ2-7; 9 bases are a match to TRBD1. Per germline, CDR1 MDHEN and CDR2 SYDVKM. The CDR3 length is 13 residues. V lost 6 bases and J lost 3; bases outside the gene matches: 3. The chain's CDR3 is CASRQTGGYEQYV. The CDR3 coding sequence is TGTGCCAGCAGGCAGACAGGGGGCTACGAGCAGTACGTC.

The chain is built from TRBV28 and TRBJ1-2; D is unresolved. CDR3 length equals 13 residues. The ends were cut back, 4 bases at V and 6 bases at J, with 12 bases in the middle. Germline V lookup: CDR1 MDHEN, CDR2 SYDVKM. The CDR3 DNA reads as TGTGCCAGCAGTTCTACCCTCTATGATGGCTACACCTTC. Residues: CASSSTLYDGYTF.